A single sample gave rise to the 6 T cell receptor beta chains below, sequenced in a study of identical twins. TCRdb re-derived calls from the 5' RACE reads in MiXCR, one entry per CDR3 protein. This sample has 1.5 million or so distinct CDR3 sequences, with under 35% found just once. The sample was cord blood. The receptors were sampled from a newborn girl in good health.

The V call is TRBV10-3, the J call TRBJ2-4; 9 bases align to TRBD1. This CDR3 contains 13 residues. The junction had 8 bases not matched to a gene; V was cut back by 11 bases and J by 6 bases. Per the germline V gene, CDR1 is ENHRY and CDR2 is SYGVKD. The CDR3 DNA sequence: TGTGCCTCAGGGACAGGGTGGGGAAACATTCAGTACTTC. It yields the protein CASGTGWGNIQYF.

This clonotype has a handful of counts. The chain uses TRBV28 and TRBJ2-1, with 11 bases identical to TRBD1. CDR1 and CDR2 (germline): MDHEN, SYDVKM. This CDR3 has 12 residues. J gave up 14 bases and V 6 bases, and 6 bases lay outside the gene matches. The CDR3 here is CASRPGQGVEFF. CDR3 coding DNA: TGTGCCAGCAGACCGGGACAGGGGGTAGAGTTCTTC.

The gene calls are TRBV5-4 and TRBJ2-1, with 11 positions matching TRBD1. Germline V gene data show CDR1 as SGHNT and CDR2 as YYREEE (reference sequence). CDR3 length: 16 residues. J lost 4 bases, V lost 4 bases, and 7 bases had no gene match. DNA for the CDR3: TGTGCCAGCAGCGGCGGGGGGACAGGGGGTTACAATGAGCAGTTCTTC. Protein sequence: CASSGGGTGGYNEQFF. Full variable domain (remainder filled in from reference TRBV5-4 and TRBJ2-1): ETGVTQSPTHLIKTRGQQVTLRCSSQSGHNTVSWYQQALGQGPQFIFQYYREEENGRGNFPPRFSGLQFPNYSSELNVNALELDDSALYLCASSGGGTGGYNEQFFGPGTRLTVL.

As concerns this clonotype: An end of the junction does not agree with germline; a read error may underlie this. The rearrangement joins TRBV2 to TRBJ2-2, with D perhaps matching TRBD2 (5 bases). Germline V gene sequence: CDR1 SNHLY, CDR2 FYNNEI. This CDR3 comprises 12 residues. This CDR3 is CASLTSTGELFF. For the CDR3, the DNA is TGCGCCAGCTTAACTAGCACCGGGGAGCTGTTTTTT.

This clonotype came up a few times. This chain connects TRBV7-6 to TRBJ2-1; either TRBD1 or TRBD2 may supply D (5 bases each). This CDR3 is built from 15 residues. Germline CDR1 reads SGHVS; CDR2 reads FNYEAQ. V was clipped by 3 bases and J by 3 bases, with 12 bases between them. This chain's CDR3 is CASSLEWGNYNEQFF. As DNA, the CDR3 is TGTGCCAGCAGCTTGGAGTGGGGGAACTACAATGAGCAGTTCTTC.

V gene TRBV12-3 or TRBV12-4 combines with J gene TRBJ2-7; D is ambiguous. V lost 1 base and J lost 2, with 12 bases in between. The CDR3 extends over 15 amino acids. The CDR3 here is CASSLDGAPPYEQYF. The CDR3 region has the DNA TGTGCCAGCAGTTTAGACGGCGCTCCCCCCTACGAGCAGTACTTC.